This is a list of T cell receptor beta chains from one sample in a study of T cell responses to AZD1222 COVID-19 vaccine. Sequenced by immunoSEQ multiplex PCR; TCRdb stores in-frame clones only, minus some. The sample consists of 150,000 or so clones, around 92% of them appearing once. The source was peripheral blood, collected 28 days after the second AZD1222 dose. Receptor source: an adult who received the AZD1222 COVID-19 vaccine. Each CDR3 is given with its conserved first and last residue. A D gene is named only where the DNA matches it firmly. Where a row states a size, it is once, few, many or the class of an expanded clone; other rows omit it.

CDR3 DNA: TGCAGTGCTAGTTTGGGGAACTATGGCTACACCTTC
CDR3 protein: CSASLGNYGYTF
V gene: TRBV20-1
clone size: -
J gene: TRBJ1-2
D gene: -

CDR3 DNA: TGTGCCAGCAGCTCAACAGCGTACACCGGGGAGCTGTTTTTT
CDR3 protein: CASSSTAYTGELFF
V gene: TRBV7-2
clone size: -
J gene: TRBJ2-2
D gene: -

CDR3 DNA: TGTGCCACCAGTGATCGGGACCGCACCTTCGGTGAGCAGTTCTTC
CDR3 protein: CATSDRDRTFGEQFF
V gene: TRBV24-1
clone size: -
J gene: TRBJ2-1
D gene: -

CDR3 DNA: TGCGCCAGCAGGCACGACAGATTTGGCTACACCTTC
CDR3 protein: CASRHDRFGYTF
V gene: TRBV5-1
clone size: once
J gene: TRBJ1-2
D gene: -

CDR3 DNA: TGTGCCAGCAGACGGACTAGCGGGAGACAGTACGAGCAGTACTTC
CDR3 protein: CASRRTSGRQYEQYF
V gene: TRBV28
clone size: -
J gene: TRBJ2-7
D gene: TRBD2

CDR3 DNA: TGCAGTGCTACGCAGGCGATCGAGCAGTACTTC
CDR3 protein: CSATQAIEQYF
V gene: TRBV20-1
clone size: -
J gene: TRBJ2-7
D gene: -

CDR3 DNA: TGTGCCAGCAGTGACAGAGAGTACAATGAGCAGTTCTTC
CDR3 protein: CASSDREYNEQFF
V gene: TRBV6-1
clone size: -
J gene: TRBJ2-1
D gene: -

CDR3 DNA: TGTGCCAGCAGCTCCGGGACTAGCGGGACCGGGGAGCTGTTTTTT
CDR3 protein: CASSSGTSGTGELFF
V gene: TRBV11-2
clone size: -
J gene: TRBJ2-2
D gene: TRBD2

CDR3 DNA: TGTGCCAGCAGTGAAGCAGGTCCGAACACTGAAGCTTTCTTT
CDR3 protein: CASSEAGPNTEAFF
V gene: TRBV6-1
clone size: once
J gene: TRBJ1-1
D gene: -

CDR3 DNA: TGTGCCAGCAGTGAAGTGGAAGGCGGACACTATGGCTACACCTTC
CDR3 protein: CASSEVEGGHYGYTF
V gene: TRBV6-1
clone size: -
J gene: TRBJ1-2
D gene: -

CDR3 DNA: TGTGCCAGTAGTGACCCCGGGACAGGAGCGCGTGGCTACACCTTC
CDR3 protein: CASSDPGTGARGYTF
V gene: TRBV19
clone size: -
J gene: TRBJ1-2
D gene: TRBD1

CDR3 DNA: TGTGCCAGCAGCTTCCGGGACCTGGGGGGGACCCAGTACTTC
CDR3 protein: CASSFRDLGGTQYF
V gene: TRBV7-2
clone size: -
J gene: TRBJ2-5
D gene: -

CDR3 DNA: TGTGCCAGTAGTATCCCGACTAGCGGGAGAGGTACCGGGGAGCTGTTTTTT
CDR3 protein: CASSIPTSGRGTGELFF
V gene: TRBV19
clone size: -
J gene: TRBJ2-2
D gene: TRBD2

CDR3 DNA: TGTGCCAGCAGCTCCGGGACAGCGAACACCGGGGAGCTGTTTTTT
CDR3 protein: CASSSGTANTGELFF
V gene: TRBV7-9
clone size: -
J gene: TRBJ2-2
D gene: TRBD1

CDR3 DNA: TGTGCCAGCACCAGTGACTATGGCTACACCTTC
CDR3 protein: CASTSDYGYTF
V gene: TRBV6-5
clone size: -
J gene: TRBJ1-2
D gene: -

CDR3 DNA: TGTGCCAGCAGCGACCCCAGGCGGGAGCAGTACTTC
CDR3 protein: CASSDPRREQYF
V gene: TRBV6-5
clone size: -
J gene: TRBJ2-7
D gene: -

CDR3 DNA: TGCGCCAGCAGCCGAGAGGGTCACACCGGGGAGCTGTTTTTT
CDR3 protein: CASSREGHTGELFF
V gene: TRBV5-1
clone size: -
J gene: TRBJ2-2
D gene: -

CDR3 DNA: TGTGCCAGCAGTTACTCGAATCTCGGCAACTACGAGCAGTACTTC
CDR3 protein: CASSYSNLGNYEQYF
V gene: TRBV6-5
clone size: -
J gene: TRBJ2-7
D gene: -

CDR3 DNA: TGCGCCAGCAGCCAAGAGAGTGCCAGCGACTACAATGAGCAGTTCTTC
CDR3 protein: CASSQESASDYNEQFF
V gene: TRBV4-3
clone size: once
J gene: TRBJ2-1
D gene: -

CDR3 DNA: TGTGCCAGCAGCCCGGGGTCCGACAGAAAAGCTTTCTTT
CDR3 protein: CASSPGSDRKAFF
V gene: TRBV7-9
clone size: -
J gene: TRBJ1-1
D gene: -

CDR3 DNA: TGTGCCAGCTCACTCCCGACAGGCCCCTACGAGCAGTACTTC
CDR3 protein: CASSLPTGPYEQYF
V gene: TRBV18
clone size: -
J gene: TRBJ2-7
D gene: -

CDR3 DNA: TGTGCCAGCAGCTTAGGAGGGAGGACAGATACGCAGTATTTT
CDR3 protein: CASSLGGRTDTQYF
V gene: TRBV11-3
clone size: -
J gene: TRBJ2-3
D gene: -

CDR3 DNA: TGCAGTGCTTCTTTGACAGGGAGCTACACCTTC
CDR3 protein: CSASLTGSYTF
V gene: TRBV20-1
clone size: -
J gene: TRBJ1-2
D gene: TRBD1

CDR3 DNA: TGTGCCAGCAGCCCTCATACAGTATATAGCAATCAGCCCCAGCATTTT
CDR3 protein: CASSPHTVYSNQPQHF
V gene: TRBV7-9
clone size: -
J gene: TRBJ1-5
D gene: -

CDR3 DNA: TGTGCCAGCAGCCTTTCCCTTGGTGGGGCAGATACGCAGTATTTT
CDR3 protein: CASSLSLGGADTQYF
V gene: TRBV28
clone size: once
J gene: TRBJ2-3
D gene: -

CDR3 DNA: TGTGCCAGCAGTAATACAGGGTCCGGGGAGCTGTTTTTT
CDR3 protein: CASSNTGSGELFF
V gene: TRBV28
clone size: -
J gene: TRBJ2-2
D gene: -

CDR3 DNA: TGTGCCAGCAGTGATTATCGGACAGGACTGGACTACGAGCAGTACTTC
CDR3 protein: CASSDYRTGLDYEQYF
V gene: TRBV25-1
clone size: -
J gene: TRBJ2-7
D gene: TRBD1

CDR3 DNA: TGTGCCAGTAGTTGGGGACTAGCGGTCCCGGGGGAGCAGTTCTTC
CDR3 protein: CASSWGLAVPGEQFF
V gene: TRBV19
clone size: -
J gene: TRBJ2-1
D gene: TRBD2

CDR3 DNA: TGTGCCAGCAACCGGGGGGGTTGGGATAGCAATCAGCCCCAGCATTTT
CDR3 protein: CASNRGGWDSNQPQHF
V gene: TRBV28
clone size: -
J gene: TRBJ1-5
D gene: -

CDR3 DNA: TGTGCCAGCTCAAAAGGTGCTAACTATGGCTACACCTTC
CDR3 protein: CASSKGANYGYTF
V gene: TRBV18
clone size: once
J gene: TRBJ1-2
D gene: -

CDR3 DNA: TGTGCCAGCAGAGCCGACAGGGTAGGTGGGCACACTGAAGCTTTCTTT
CDR3 protein: CASRADRVGGHTEAFF
V gene: TRBV6-4
clone size: -
J gene: TRBJ1-1
D gene: TRBD1

CDR3 DNA: TGTGCCAGCAGCTTAGTCGGAGGGGGCTCTGGGGCCAACGTCCTGACTTTC
CDR3 protein: CASSLVGGGSGANVLTF
V gene: TRBV7-2
clone size: -
J gene: TRBJ2-6
D gene: -

CDR3 DNA: TGTGCCAGCAGCTTATCCCGGGACAGGAGCTCCTACGAGCAGTACTTC
CDR3 protein: CASSLSRDRSSYEQYF
V gene: TRBV7-2
clone size: -
J gene: TRBJ2-7
D gene: TRBD1

CDR3 DNA: TGTGCCAGCAGCCGAACCCAGATGAACATTCAGTACTTC
CDR3 protein: CASSRTQMNIQYF
V gene: TRBV12-3/TRBV12-4
clone size: -
J gene: TRBJ2-4
D gene: -

CDR3 DNA: TGTGCCACCAGTGAGTCGGGAGTAGAGACCCAGTACTTC
CDR3 protein: CATSESGVETQYF
V gene: TRBV24-1
clone size: few
J gene: TRBJ2-5
D gene: -